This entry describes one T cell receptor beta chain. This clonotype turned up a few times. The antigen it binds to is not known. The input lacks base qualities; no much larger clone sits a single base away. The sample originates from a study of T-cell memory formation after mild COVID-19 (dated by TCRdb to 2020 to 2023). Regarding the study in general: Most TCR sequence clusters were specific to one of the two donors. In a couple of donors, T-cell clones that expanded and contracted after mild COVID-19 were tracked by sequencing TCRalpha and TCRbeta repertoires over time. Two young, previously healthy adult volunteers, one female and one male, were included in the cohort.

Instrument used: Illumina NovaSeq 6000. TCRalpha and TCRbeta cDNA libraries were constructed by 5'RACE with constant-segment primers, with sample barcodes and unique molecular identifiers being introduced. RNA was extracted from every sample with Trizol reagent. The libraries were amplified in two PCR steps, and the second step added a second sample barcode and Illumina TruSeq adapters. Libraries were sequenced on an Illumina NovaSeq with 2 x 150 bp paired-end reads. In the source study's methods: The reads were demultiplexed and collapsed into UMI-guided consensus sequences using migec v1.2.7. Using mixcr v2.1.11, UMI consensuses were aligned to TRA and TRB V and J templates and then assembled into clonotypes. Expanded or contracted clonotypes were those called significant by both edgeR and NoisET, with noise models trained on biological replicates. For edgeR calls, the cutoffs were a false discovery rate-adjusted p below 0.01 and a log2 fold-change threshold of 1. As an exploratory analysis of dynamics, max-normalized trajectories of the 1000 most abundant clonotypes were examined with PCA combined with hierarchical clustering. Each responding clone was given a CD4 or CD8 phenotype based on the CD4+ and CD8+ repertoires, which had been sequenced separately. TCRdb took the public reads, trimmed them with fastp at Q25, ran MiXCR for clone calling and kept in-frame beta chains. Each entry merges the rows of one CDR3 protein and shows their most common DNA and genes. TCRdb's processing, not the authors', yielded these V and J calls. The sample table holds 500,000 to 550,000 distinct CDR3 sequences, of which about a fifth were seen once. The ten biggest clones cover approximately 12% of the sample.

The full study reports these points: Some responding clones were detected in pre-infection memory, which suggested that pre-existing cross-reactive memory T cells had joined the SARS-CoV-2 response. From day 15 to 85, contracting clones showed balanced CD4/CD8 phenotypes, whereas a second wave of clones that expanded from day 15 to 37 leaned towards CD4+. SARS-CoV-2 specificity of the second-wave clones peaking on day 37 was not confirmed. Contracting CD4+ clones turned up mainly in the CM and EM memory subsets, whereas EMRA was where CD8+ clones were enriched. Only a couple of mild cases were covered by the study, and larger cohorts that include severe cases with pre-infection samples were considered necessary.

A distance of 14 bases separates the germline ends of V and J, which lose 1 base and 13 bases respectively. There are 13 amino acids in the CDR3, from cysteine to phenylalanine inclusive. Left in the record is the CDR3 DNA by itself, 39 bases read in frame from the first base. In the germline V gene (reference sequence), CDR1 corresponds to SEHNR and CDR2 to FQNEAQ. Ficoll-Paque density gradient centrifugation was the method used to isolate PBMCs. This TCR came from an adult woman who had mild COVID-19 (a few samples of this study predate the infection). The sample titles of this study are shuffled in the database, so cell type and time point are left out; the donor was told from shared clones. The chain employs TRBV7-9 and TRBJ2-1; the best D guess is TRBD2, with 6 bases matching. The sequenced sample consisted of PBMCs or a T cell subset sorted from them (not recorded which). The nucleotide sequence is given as TGTGCCAGCAGCTTAGGCCCTTTAGCGGAACAGTTCTTC. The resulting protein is CASSLGPLAEQFF. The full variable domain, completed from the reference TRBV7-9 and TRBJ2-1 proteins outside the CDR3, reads DTGVSQNPRHKITKRGQNVTFRCDPISEHNRLYWYRQTLGQGPEFLTYFQNEAQLEKSRLLSDRFSAERPKGSFSTLEIQRTEQGDSAMYLCASSLGPLAEQFFGPGTRLTVL.